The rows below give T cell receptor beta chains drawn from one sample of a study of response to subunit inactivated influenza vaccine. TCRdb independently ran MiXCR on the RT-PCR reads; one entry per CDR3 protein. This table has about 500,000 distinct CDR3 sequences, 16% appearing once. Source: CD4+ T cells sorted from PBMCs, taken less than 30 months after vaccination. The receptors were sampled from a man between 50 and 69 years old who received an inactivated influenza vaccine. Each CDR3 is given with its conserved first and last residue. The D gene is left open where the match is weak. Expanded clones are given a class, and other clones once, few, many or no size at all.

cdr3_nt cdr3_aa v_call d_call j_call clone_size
TGTGCCGGGGCATCTCCCCCGGGGGAGCTGTTTTTT CAGASPPGELFF TRBV12-3/TRBV12-4 . TRBJ2-2 few
TGTGCCAGCTCACCCCGCAACAGGGAGGATGGCTACACCTTC CASSPRNREDGYTF TRBV18 . TRBJ1-2 few
TGTGCCTGCAGCTCCCGTGTCGGTAATTCACCCCTCCACTTT CACSSRVGNSPLHF TRBV5-5 . TRBJ1-6 .
TGCAGTGCCAACCCACCAGGGATTGATGAAAAACTGTTTTTT CSANPPGIDEKLFF TRBV20-1 . TRBJ1-4 few
TGTGCCAGCAGTTCCCGCAGGGGAAATGAGCAGTTCTTC CASSSRRGNEQFF TRBV7-9 . TRBJ2-1 few
TGCAGCGCCACCGGCACCGGGGAGCTGTTTTTT CSATGTGELFF TRBV29-1 . TRBJ2-2 few
TGTGCCAGCAGCGGGCCCGCTAGCGAGCAGTACTTC CASSGPASEQYF TRBV12-3/TRBV12-4 . TRBJ2-7 .
TGTGCCAGCAGTTTTCCTGCGGGAGGGCGCAATGAGCAGTTCTTC CASSFPAGGRNEQFF TRBV28 TRBD2 TRBJ2-1 .
TGCAGTGCTCCAGGACTAGAGACCCAGTACTTC CSAPGLETQYF TRBV20-1 . TRBJ2-5 few
TGTGCCAGCACTTCACTCCCGGGACTAGCGGGGACAGATACGCAGTATTTT CASTSLPGLAGTDTQYF TRBV12-3/TRBV12-4 TRBD2 TRBJ2-3 few
TGTGCCAGCAGCCACCTTGCGGGGGGGCTCACAGATACGCAGTATTTT CASSHLAGGLTDTQYF TRBV5-6 TRBD2 TRBJ2-3 many
TGCAGTGCTAATATACTAGCGGGAGGGTTGCCAGATACGCAGTATTTT CSANILAGGLPDTQYF TRBV20-1 TRBD2 TRBJ2-3 few
TGTGCCAGCATGGGGACGCCCAACACCGGGGAGCTGTTTTTT CASMGTPNTGELFF TRBV7-6 . TRBJ2-2 few
TGCGCCAGCAGCCCCTCCCCGGGACTAGCGGGGCCGAACACCGGGGAGCTGTTTTTT CASSPSPGLAGPNTGELFF TRBV5-1 TRBD2 TRBJ2-2 .
TGTGCCATCAGTGAGACTAGCGCCCCCAATGAGCAGTTCTTC CAISETSAPNEQFF TRBV10-3 TRBD2 TRBJ2-1 many
TGCAGCGTTGGAGCCGGAGGGTTCGGCGAGACCCAGTACTTC CSVGAGGFGETQYF TRBV29-1 . TRBJ2-5 .
TGTGCCAGCACTCGGGACTCTGGGGCCAACGTCCTGACTTTC CASTRDSGANVLTF TRBV6-2/TRBV6-3 . TRBJ2-6 few
TGCGCCAGCAGCATGGGACAGTTCAACACCGGGGAGCTGTTTTTT CASSMGQFNTGELFF TRBV5-1 TRBD1 TRBJ2-2 .
TGCAGTGGGACTAGCGGGGGGCCTGAGCAGTTCTTC CSGTSGGPEQFF TRBV20-1 TRBD2 TRBJ2-1 .
TGTGCCAGCAGTTCCAAGAGCCTCACGAGCTCCTACGAGCAGTACTTC CASSSKSLTSSYEQYF TRBV6-5 . TRBJ2-7 .
TGTGCCAGCAGTACCGGGGAGCCCCAGCCCCAGCATTTT CASSTGEPQPQHF TRBV12-3/TRBV12-4 . TRBJ1-5 few
TGTGCCAGCAGCGCCGAGGGCCCCGGGGTTCGGGGCTACACCTTC CASSAEGPGVRGYTF TRBV9 . TRBJ1-2 few
TGCAGTGCTAGGGACCCTAATTCCGCTGAGCAGTTCTTC CSARDPNSAEQFF TRBV20-1 . TRBJ2-1 .
TGTGCCTGGAGGACCCGGGACAGAAGCAACACTGAAGCTTTCTTT CAWRTRDRSNTEAFF TRBV30 TRBD1 TRBJ1-1 .
TGTGCCAGCTCACCTCAAAGAACGCCGAGCACTGAAGCTTTCTTT CASSPQRTPSTEAFF TRBV18 . TRBJ1-1 once
TGTGCCAGCAGTTACAGCCTGGGGGGGCAGTACTTC CASSYSLGGQYF TRBV12-3/TRBV12-4 . TRBJ2-7 .
TGTGCCAGCAGCTTGCGGATATTCGCAGAGCCATCCCAAGAGACCCAGTACTTC CASSLRIFAEPSQETQYF TRBV5-6 . TRBJ2-5 few
TGCAGCGTCATCCCCTCCGCAGAGACCCAGTACTTC CSVIPSAETQYF TRBV29-1 . TRBJ2-5 .
TGCAGTGCTAGATCGTTGACTGGCTCCTACAATGAGCAGTTCTTC CSARSLTGSYNEQFF TRBV20-1 . TRBJ2-1 .
TGTGCCAGCACCCGAAGCGGGAACACCGGGGAGCTGTTTTTT CASTRSGNTGELFF TRBV12-3/TRBV12-4 . TRBJ2-2 .
TGTGCCACCAGCAGAGACCGAGAATTCCTAAATGAGCAGTTCTTC CATSRDREFLNEQFF TRBV15 . TRBJ2-1 few
TGTGCCATCAGTGAGTCGATTTTAGCAAACACCGGGGAGCTGTTTTTT CAISESILANTGELFF TRBV10-3 . TRBJ2-2 .
TGCAGTGGTACCGGGCTTAACTATGGCTACACCTTC CSGTGLNYGYTF TRBV20-1 . TRBJ1-2 few
TGTGCCAGCACCCAAGGGGGCAGGGTCAATGAGCAGTTCTTC CASTQGGRVNEQFF TRBV12-3/TRBV12-4 TRBD1 TRBJ2-1 .
TGTGCCACCAGAGGGGCTGAAGAGACCCAGTACTTC CATRGAEETQYF TRBV12-3/TRBV12-4 . TRBJ2-5 .